This TCR beta chain appears in the sequencing data of a study of Tregs in tolerant kidney transplant recipients. Measured with immunoSEQ multiplex PCR; TCRdb has only the in-frame clones, and not every one. Across 5,000 or so clones, the top ten clones capture under 8.5% of the sample. This CDR3 has 17 amino acids. V was shortened by 0 bases and J by 3 bases, with 19 bases between the two germline ends. Germline V gene sequence: CDR1 SGHRS, CDR2 YFSETQ. Comments on this clone: No antigen is known for it. The read finishes 3 residues shy of the CDR3 end, and the germline J gene is used to complete it.

Recipients received nonmyeloablative bone marrow transplants from related graft donors, with transient mixed chimerism. Unstimulated regulatory T cells (CD4+CD25+CD127-), CD4+CD25- non-regulatory cells, CD4 and CD8 cells were FACS-sorted from thawed PBMCs. General study results and limits: Biological reproducibility was not directly addressed, but technical replication error appeared minimal.

The gene calls are TRBV5-1 and TRBJ2-7; possible D gene TRBD1, 6 bases. The receptor comes from a human patient who received a combined kidney and bone marrow transplant. Some T cells may trace back to the graft donor. The starting material was CD4+ T cells from blood (PBMCs), obtained around 14 months after the transplant. The CDR3 here is CASSLGSTGIRSYEQYF. CDR3 DNA (partial): TGCGCCAGCAGCTTGGGGTCCACAGGGATAAGGAGCTACGAG.